The 3 T cell receptor beta chains below were found in one sample sequenced in a study of Graves' ophthalmopathy and Graves' hyperthyroidism. Amplified TCR beta CDR3 regions were obtained using RNA transcripts as template. An initial RT-PCR round employing HTBI primers preceded a second-round multiplex PCR. TCRdb used MiXCR to reprocess the multiplex PCR reads, holding one entry per CDR3 protein. This sample carries about 14,000 distinct CDR3 sequences, roughly 50% of them seen once, and the ten largest clones take about 47%. The sequenced material came from peripheral blood. These receptors were obtained from a woman aged 25 to 45 with Graves' ophthalmopathy.

V is TRBV9 and J is TRBJ2-7; perhaps D is TRBD1 or TRBD2 (5 bases each). The length of the CDR3 is 16 residues. CDR1 and CDR2 (germline): SGDLS, YYNGEE. Trimming cost V 4 bases and J 0 bases, with 17 bases left between them. As DNA, the CDR3 is TGTGCCAGCAGCCCGACCGGGACGGCTATCTCCTACGAGCAGTACTTC. Protein product: CASSPTGTAISYEQYF.

This chain uses TRBV7-8 with TRBJ1-4, with D unclear. Germline-derived CDR1 and CDR2 are SGHVS and FQNEAQ. Trimming took off 5 bases at V and 5 bases at J, with 15 bases between the two ends. The CDR3 contains 15 residues. CDR3 sequence: CASSPLEVGNEKLFF. The CDR3, as DNA: TGTGCCAGCAGCCCGTTGGAGGTTGGCAATGAAAAACTGTTTTTT.

This clonotype was detected only a few times. An end of the junction does not agree with germline; a read error may underlie this. The chain uses TRBV2 and TRBJ1-6; D is ambiguous. In germline, CDR1 is SNHLY, CDR2 FYNNEI. CDR3 length equals 11 residues. The CDR3 DNA reads TGTGCCAGCAGGGAAGGGTCACCCCTCCACTTT. The encoded protein is CASREGSPLHF.